This entry lists 27 T cell receptor beta chains sequenced from one sample in a study of blood T cell repertoires in COVID-19. Using immunoSEQ multiplex PCR, the repertoire was profiled, and TCRdb retains in-frame clones only, with some absent. The table includes about 190,000 clones, roughly four fifths detected once. The specimen was peripheral blood. All receptors come from a woman in her twenties or thirties with acute or convalescent COVID-19.

This chain links TRBV3-1 (or the pseudogene TRBV3-2) with TRBJ2-3, with D unresolved. The germline V gene encodes CDR1 LGHDT and CDR2 YNNKEL (reference sequence). The CDR3 extends over 14 amino acids. The ends were cut back, 3 bases at V and 6 bases at J, with 13 bases in the middle. The CDR3 nucleotides are TGTGCCAGCAGCCACCCCAGTTTTTGGGATACGCAGTATTTT. Residues: CASSHPSFWDTQYF.

This sequence joins TRBV7-9 and TRBJ1-2; no clear D. The CDR3 contains 17 residues. With 2 bases removed from V and 4 bases from J, the gap between germline ends came to 20 bases. The germline gives CDR1 SEHNR, CDR2 FQNEAQ (reference sequence). CDR3 region: CASSLNEGKGAIYGYTF. CDR3 DNA: TGTGCCAGCAGCTTAAATGAGGGAAAAGGAGCCATCTATGGCTACACCTTC. Together with reference TRBV7-9 and TRBJ1-2, the CDR3 gives the full variable domain: DTGVSQNPRHKITKRGQNVTFRCDPISEHNRLYWYRQTLGQGPEFLTYFQNEAQLEKSRLLSDRFSAERPKGSFSTLEIQRTEQGDSAMYLCASSLNEGKGAIYGYTFGSGTRLTVV.

V is TRBV28 and J is TRBJ1-5; 9 bases agree with TRBD1. V shed 7 bases, J shed 5 bases, and the junction held 9 bases outside the gene matches. There are 15 residues in the CDR3. CDR1 MDHEN and CDR2 SYDVKM come from the germline V gene. The CDR3 here is CASTRRQGGYQPQHF. Written as DNA, the CDR3 is TGTGCCAGCACCCGTAGACAGGGGGGGTATCAGCCCCAGCATTTT.

The V call is TRBV12-3 or TRBV12-4, the J call TRBJ2-1; weak D call: TRBD2 (5 bases). Trimming removed 7 bases from V and 5 bases from J, with 12 bases in between. This CDR3 region has 13 residues. CDR3 bases: TGTGCCAGCACCCGGGGTCCGGACAATGAGCAGTTCTTC. Protein sequence: CASTRGPDNEQFF.

The gene calls are TRBV9 and TRBJ1-1; D is unclear. The V end was cut by 2 bases, the J end by 2 bases, with 7 bases between. The germline gives CDR1 SGDLS, CDR2 YYNGEE. The CDR3 runs 13 residues. DNA of the CDR3: TGTGCCAGCAGCGTCTCCAGAAACACTGAAGCTTTCTTT. Translating gives CASSVSRNTEAFF.

The chain combines TRBV7-9 with TRBJ2-2; D might be TRBD2 (5 bases). The CDR3 spans 17 residues. With 1 base removed from V and 1 base from J, the gap between germline ends came to 13 bases. Germline assignment: CDR1 SEHNR and CDR2 FQNEAQ (reference sequence). CDR3 region: CASSLVGRAENTGELFF. The CDR3 region has the DNA TGTGCCAGCAGCTTAGTAGGGAGAGCTGAGAACACCGGGGAGCTGTTTTTT.

This chain joins TRBV7-3 and TRBJ2-3; D perhaps matches TRBD2 (6 bases). V lost 0 bases, J lost 3 bases, and 16 bases lay in between. The CDR3 is 17 residues long. CDR1 and CDR2 from the germline V gene are SGHTA and FQGTGA. CDR3 loop: CASSLTHRGLSTDTQYF. The CDR3 nucleotides are TGTGCCAGCAGCTTAACTCATCGGGGGTTATCTACAGATACGCAGTATTTT.

The table lists this clone with a count of one. J is TRBJ2-1 and V is TRBV2, with 9 nucleotides matching TRBD2. V lost 0 bases to trimming and J lost 10 bases; unmatched junction nucleotides: 7. This CDR3 is built from 15 residues. The germline gives CDR1 SNHLY, CDR2 FYNNEI. CDR3 loop: CASSEALRSGREQFF. In DNA, the CDR3 is TGTGCCAGCAGTGAAGCGCTTCGGAGCGGGAGGGAGCAGTTCTTC.

The J gene is TRBJ2-5, the V gene TRBV6-6; D ambiguous. Germline V lookup: CDR1 MNHNY, CDR2 SVGAGI (reference sequence). CDR3 size: 14 residues. V shed 0 bases and J shed 2 bases, with 7 bases lying between them. The CDR3 bases are TGTGCCAGCAGTTACTCGGGCCGTCAAGAGACCCAGTACTTC. It is translated as CASSYSGRQETQYF.

The rearrangement joins TRBV6-6 to TRBJ2-7; D gene ambiguous. Trimming shortened V by 0 bases and J by 3 bases, and 9 bases separated the two germline ends. The CDR3 runs 14 residues. From germline, CDR1 is MNHNY and CDR2 SVGAGI (reference sequence). The CDR3 sequence is CASSYSTSRYEQYF. The CDR3 DNA is TGTGCCAGCAGTTACTCGACATCCCGCTACGAGCAGTACTTC.

For this clone: Different DNA sequences within this sample yield the same CDR3. J is TRBJ2-7 and V is TRBV28; D call uncertain. The CDR3 extends over 13 amino acids. The V gene lost 3 bases and the J gene lost 1 base, with 7 bases spanning the gap. In germline, CDR1 is MDHEN, CDR2 SYDVKM. CDR3 sequence (DNA): TGTGCCAGCAGTTTGGGCAGTTCCTACGAGCAGTACTTC. Translation gives CASSLGSSYEQYF.

The chain combines TRBV11-2 with TRBJ2-7; D might be TRBD2 (5 bases). This CDR3 is built from 15 residues. Trimming pared 1 base from V and 6 bases from J, leaving 16 bases between. CDR1 and CDR2 (germline): SGHAT, FQNNGV. The CDR3 spells CASSLGPGDPFEQYF. The CDR3 DNA is TGTGCCAGCAGCTTAGGCCCCGGGGATCCTTTCGAGCAGTACTTC.

The DNA for the CDR3 is TGCGCCAGCAGCCAAGAAGTGCGGGCGGCCTACAATGAGCAGTTCTTC. Its protein is CASSQEVRAAYNEQFF. This rearrangement joins TRBV4-3 to TRBJ2-1; D may be TRBD2 (5 bases). This CDR3 is built from 16 residues. CDR1 LGHNA and CDR2 YSLEER come from the germline V gene. V was clipped by 0 bases and J by 2 bases, with 11 bases between them.

The chain couples TRBV4-2 to TRBJ2-1, with TRBD2 matching 14 bases. The junction had 5 bases not matched to a gene; V was cut back by 0 bases and J by 10 bases. From germline, CDR1 is LGHNA and CDR2 YNFKEQ. The CDR3 runs to 16 residues. CDR3 residues: CASSQEYGLAGGEQFF. The DNA of the CDR3 is TGTGCCAGCAGCCAAGAGTACGGACTAGCGGGGGGCGAGCAGTTCTTC.

This clone came up a few times. The chain has TRBV19 and TRBJ2-5, with a weak D call TRBD1 (5 bases). The CDR3 loop spans 11 amino acids. Germline assignment: CDR1 LNHDA and CDR2 SQIVND (reference sequence). Trimming left V 11 bases short and J 5 bases short, with 12 bases between. CDR3 nucleotides: TGTGCCGGGCAGGGATGGGAGACCCAGTACTTC. It encodes CAGQGWETQYF.

V gene TRBV7-9 combines with J gene TRBJ2-1; TRBD2 matches 11 bases. CDR1 is SEHNR, CDR2 FQNEAQ, per germline (reference sequence). This CDR3 has 18 residues. V lost 1 base, J lost 7 bases, and 12 bases stayed unmatched. The CDR3 DNA is TGTGCCAGCAGCTTAGATAGCGGGGGGGCCTTGGGTCTGAATGAGCAGTTCTTC. As protein: CASSLDSGGALGLNEQFF.

V gene TRBV28 combines with J gene TRBJ2-2; 10 bases agree with TRBD1. This CDR3 comprises 17 residues. J was trimmed by 8 bases and V by 5 bases; bases with no gene match: 14. Germline V gene data show CDR1 as MDHEN and CDR2 as SYDVKM. CDR3 in amino acids: CASSPYGTGDFLGELFF. CDR3 in DNA: TGTGCCAGCAGTCCCTACGGGACAGGGGATTTTTTAGGGGAGCTGTTTTTT.

This clone is a singleton in its sample. J is TRBJ1-3 and V is TRBV3-1 (or the pseudogene TRBV3-2); D unclear. Per germline, CDR1 LGHDT and CDR2 YNNKEL (reference sequence). The V gene lost 5 bases and the J gene lost 0 bases, with 14 bases spanning the gap. CDR3 size: 16 residues. In DNA form, the CDR3 reads TGTGCCAGCAGCTCTCGCGGTCCTATCTCTGGAAACACCATATATTTT. It specifies CASSSRGPISGNTIYF.

The chain has TRBV11-2 and TRBJ2-1, with 8 bases lining up with TRBD1. The CDR3 has 15 residues. Germline CDR1 is SGHAT and CDR2 is FQNNGV. The V segment lost 5 bases and the J segment 4 bases; nucleotides outside the gene matches: 7. The CDR3 DNA sequence: TGTGCCAGCAGCCACGGACAGGGTGTTTACAATGAGCAGTTCTTC. This translates into CASSHGQGVYNEQFF.

The V call is TRBV27, the J call TRBJ1-1; 12 nucleotides match TRBD1. This CDR3 is 15 amino acids long. The germline V gene has CDR1 MNHEY and CDR2 SMNVEV (reference sequence). V shed 5 bases, J shed 6 bases, and the junction held 7 bases outside the gene matches. CDR3: CASSPGTGGFAEAFF. In DNA form, the CDR3 reads TGTGCCAGCAGTCCCGGGACAGGGGGCTTCGCTGAAGCTTTCTTT.

This rearrangement joins TRBV27 to TRBJ2-2; D perhaps matches TRBD1 (7 bases). V lost 2 bases and J 8 bases, leaving 12 bases between the germline ends. The CDR3 sequence is 14 residues long. CDR1 and CDR2 from the germline V gene are MNHEY and SMNVEV (reference sequence). This CDR3 is CASSLGGGLGELFF. CDR3 DNA: TGTGCCAGCAGTTTAGGAGGGGGCCTGGGGGAGCTGTTTTTT.

The CDR3 sequence is CASSLGGNGPGNTIYF. CDR3 bases: TGCGCCAGCAGCTTGGGAGGGAACGGACCTGGAAACACCATATATTTT. The gene calls are TRBV5-1 and TRBJ1-3; D gene uncertain. With 0 bases removed from V and 2 bases from J, the gap between germline ends came to 12 bases. Per the germline V gene, CDR1 is SGHRS and CDR2 is YFSETQ. The CDR3 totals 16 residues.

V and J are TRBV6-5 and TRBJ1-1; 7 nucleotides line up with TRBD1. CDR1 and CDR2 (germline): MNHEY, SVGAGI. This CDR3 comprises 15 residues. V shed 0 bases, J shed 5 bases, and the junction held 6 bases outside the gene matches. The CDR3 sequence is CASSYSTGLRTEAFF. For the CDR3, the DNA is TGTGCCAGCAGTTACTCGACAGGGTTAAGGACTGAAGCTTTCTTT.

The chain recombines TRBV5-1 with TRBJ1-1; 7 nucleotides agree with TRBD1. The CDR3 length is 16 residues. J gave up 0 bases and V 1 base, and 6 bases lay outside the gene matches. Germline lookup yields CDR1 SGHRS and CDR2 YFSETQ. CDR3 amino acids: CASSLNTGVLNTEAFF. CDR3 DNA: TGCGCCAGCAGCTTGAACACAGGGGTCTTGAACACTGAAGCTTTCTTT.

The chain combines TRBV30 with TRBJ1-1, with 9 positions matching TRBD1. Per germline, CDR1 GTSNPN and CDR2 SVGIG (reference sequence). The CDR3 contains 16 residues. The trim removed 3 bases at V and 5 bases at J, leaving 13 bases unmatched. The chain's CDR3 is CAWSVKTGGGGTEAFF. The CDR3 coding sequence is TGTGCCTGGAGCGTTAAGACAGGGGGAGGTGGGACTGAAGCTTTCTTT.

This sequence joins TRBV2 and TRBJ1-2; 10 nucleotides align to TRBD1. Germline CDR1 SNHLY, CDR2 FYNNEI. The CDR3 has 14 residues. With V trimmed by 3 bases and J by 6 bases, 4 bases remained unmatched. The CDR3: CASSEDRGNDGYTF. The DNA of the CDR3 is TGTGCCAGCAGTGAGGACAGGGGGAATGATGGCTACACCTTC.

The chain is built from TRBV19 and TRBJ1-2; D possibly corresponds to TRBD1 (6 bases). The CDR3 consists of 16 residues. Deletions cut 5 bases from V and 5 bases from J, with 21 bases between. Per the germline V gene, CDR1 is LNHDA and CDR2 is SQIVND (reference sequence). CDR3 nucleotides: TGTGCCAGTAGTTTGGGACACCAGGCGACCTCTTATGGCTACACCTTC. Residues: CASSLGHQATSYGYTF.